These 32 T cell receptor beta chains share one sample of origin, sequenced in a study of graft-versus-host responses after intestinal transplantation. The culture paired roughly 200,000 irradiated violet-dye-labeled stimulators with roughly 200,000 CFSE-labeled responders. Some clones are missing from TCRdb's copy, which holds only in-frame ones; the method was immunoSEQ multiplex PCR. The sample yields roughly 8,700 clones, roughly 30% seen once. The material was alloreactive CD8+ T cells from a mixed lymphocyte reaction culture, obtained before intestinal transplant. Subset of the sample: CFSE-low proliferating T cells sorted from approximately 6-day pre-transplant mixed lymphocyte reaction (GvH or HvG direction). The source of these receptors is a human patient who received an intestinal transplant.

By share, this clone ranks as large. The chain links TRBV6-6 to TRBJ2-7; no reliable D call. Trimming pared 3 bases from V and 4 bases from J, leaving 10 bases between. Per the germline V gene, CDR1 is MNHNY and CDR2 is SVGAGI (reference sequence). This CDR3 comprises 13 residues. In DNA, the CDR3 is TGTGCCAGCAGTTATTCTATGAGGTACGAGCAGTACTTC. Its translation is CASSYSMRYEQYF.

This chain links TRBV5-8 with TRBJ2-5; 7 positions match TRBD1. The CDR3 is 16 amino acids. CDR1 and CDR2 from the germline V gene are SGHTS and YDEGEE. V trimming: 5 bases; J trimming: 3 bases; junction bases outside the gene matches: 13. The CDR3 loop is CASSYALQGSEETQYF. The CDR3 DNA reads as TGTGCCAGCAGTTATGCGTTACAGGGGTCGGAAGAGACCCAGTACTTC.

The chain combines TRBV27 with TRBJ2-1; no reliable D call. Germline-derived CDR1 and CDR2 are MNHEY and SMNVEV (reference sequence). The CDR3 totals 14 residues. Trimming left V 5 bases short and J 6 bases short, with 14 bases between. CDR3 DNA: TGTGCCAGCAGTCTACGCCCTTTGGTCAATGAGCAGTTCTTC. Its translation: CASSLRPLVNEQFF.

The rearrangement uses TRBV6-6 and TRBJ2-7; TRBD2 is a possible D gene (6 bases). V lost 0 bases to trimming and J lost 5 bases, with 11 bases between them. Germline CDR1 is MNHNY and CDR2 is SVGAGI (reference sequence). The CDR3 consists of 14 residues. The CDR3 sequence is CASSYSSGGNEQYF. CDR3 bases: TGTGCCAGCAGTTACTCGAGTGGGGGGAACGAGCAGTACTTC.

This clone appeared a few times. The rearrangement joins TRBV19 to TRBJ2-7; 7 bases align to TRBD1. The CDR3 length is 14 residues. V lost 6 bases, J lost 4 bases, and 9 bases stayed unmatched. Per the germline V gene, CDR1 is LNHDA and CDR2 is SQIVND (reference sequence). CDR3 in DNA: TGTGCCAGTAGCCTGACAGGGATCGGGTACGAGCAGTACTTC. Translated: CASSLTGIGYEQYF.

This clone has more than one count but fewer than ten. The J gene is TRBJ2-1, the V gene TRBV11-1; D is perhaps TRBD1 (6 bases). Germline CDR1 and CDR2: SGHAT and FQDESV (reference sequence). The germline V and J ends were trimmed by 2 bases and 2 bases, with 19 bases remaining between them. The CDR3 is made up of 18 amino acids. Here the CDR3 DNA reads TGTGCCAGCAGCTTAATATACGTTCAGGACAGTCCCTACAATGAGCAGTTCTTC. It codes for CASSLIYVQDSPYNEQFF.

This clone was observed a few times. V usage is TRBV29-1 and J usage is TRBJ2-7; D is possibly TRBD1 (6 bases). The germline gives CDR1 SQVTM, CDR2 ANQGSEA. The CDR3 consists of 13 residues. The V end lost 6 bases, the J end lost 2 bases, and 14 bases lay between the germline ends. The CDR3 DNA is TGCAGCGTAACAGGGCCCTCCACCTACGAGCAGTACTTC. Amino acids: CSVTGPSTYEQYF.

This clone was seen a few times. The chain couples TRBV11-2 to TRBJ1-1, with a weak D call TRBD1 (5 bases). The CDR3 totals 16 residues. V lost 2 bases and J 4 bases, leaving 17 bases between the germline ends. Germline V lookup: CDR1 SGHAT, CDR2 FQNNGV. Here the CDR3 DNA reads TGTGCCAGCAGCTTATTCGGGGGGGGGAGGGTCACTGAAGCTTTCTTT. Translating gives CASSLFGGGRVTEAFF. The full variable domain, in which reference TRBV11-2 and TRBJ1-1 provide the parts outside the CDR3, is EAGVAQSPRYKIIEKRQSVAFWCNPISGHATLYWYQQILGQGPKLLIQFQNNGVVDDSQLPKDRFSAERLKGVDSTLKIQPAKLEDSAVYLCASSLFGGGRVTEAFFGQGTRLTVV.

This clone is a singleton in its sample. The chain has TRBV6-1 and TRBJ1-2; tentative D call: TRBD1 (5 bases). Trimming left V 3 bases short and J 6 bases short, with 11 bases between. The CDR3 is made up of 13 amino acids. From germline, CDR1 is MNHNS and CDR2 SASEGT. The CDR3 DNA follows: TGTGCCAGCAGTGAGCACAGGATGGATGGCTACACCTTC. As protein: CASSEHRMDGYTF.

This chain uses TRBV28 with TRBJ1-2; D possibly corresponds to TRBD1 (5 bases). This CDR3 contains 12 residues. Germline lookup yields CDR1 MDHEN and CDR2 SYDVKM. V shed 4 bases and J shed 8 bases, with 11 bases lying between them. The CDR3 loop reads CASSSGFVGYTF. In nucleotides, the CDR3 is TGTGCCAGCAGTTCAGGGTTCGTGGGCTACACCTTC.

In this sample, this clone turned up a few times. This rearrangement joins TRBV9 to TRBJ2-3; D uncertain. Germline V gene data show CDR1 as SGDLS and CDR2 as YYNGEE. Trimming shortened V by 3 bases and J by 4 bases, and 12 bases separated the two germline ends. The CDR3 is 14 residues long. CDR3 nucleotides: TGTGCCAGCAGCGACCTTCTAGAACCAGATACGCAGTATTTT. Protein product: CASSDLLEPDTQYF.

The chain has TRBV5-4 and TRBJ2-1; 11 nucleotides align to TRBD2. The CDR3 contains 16 residues. Germline assignment: CDR1 SGHNT and CDR2 YYREEE (reference sequence). Trimming at V came to 0 bases and at J to 8 bases, leaving 7 bases not matched to a gene. The CDR3 is CASSLGLLAGGYEQFF. CDR3 DNA sequence: TGTGCCAGCAGCTTGGGTCTGCTAGCGGGAGGCTATGAGCAGTTCTTC.

The J gene is TRBJ2-7, the V gene TRBV19; D might be TRBD2 (5 bases). Germline assignment: CDR1 LNHDA and CDR2 SQIVND (reference sequence). V lost 5 bases, J lost 2 bases, and 7 bases lay in between. The CDR3 length is 12 residues. The CDR3 sequence: CASSPGTYEQYF. The CDR3 bases are TGTGCCAGTAGTCCGGGGACCTACGAGCAGTACTTC.

This clone has more than one count but fewer than ten. This rearrangement joins TRBV28 to TRBJ2-5; 9 positions agree with TRBD1. The CDR3 sequence is 16 residues long. CDR1 MDHEN and CDR2 SYDVKM come from the germline V gene. The J segment lost 2 bases and the V segment lost 4 bases, leaving 8 bases of the junction unmatched. The CDR3 DNA reads TGTGCCAGCAGTTCCTTCGGGACAGGGACGCAAGAGACCCAGTACTTC. Translating gives CASSSFGTGTQETQYF. Together with reference TRBV28 and TRBJ2-5, the CDR3 gives the full variable domain: DVKVTQSSRYLVKRTGEKVFLECVQDMDHENMFWYRQDPGLGLRLIYFSYDVKMKEKGDIPEGYSVSREKKERFSLILESASTNQTSMYLCASSSFGTGTQETQYFGPGTRLLVL.

This clone came up a few times. The chain joins TRBV6-5 to TRBJ2-5, with 10 bases identical to TRBD1. The trim removed 2 bases at V and 4 bases at J, leaving 7 bases unmatched. Per germline, CDR1 MNHEY and CDR2 SVGAGI. The CDR3 contains 16 residues. CDR3: CASSYTPGQGPETQYF. The DNA of the CDR3 is TGTGCCAGCAGTTACACACCGGGACAGGGGCCAGAGACCCAGTACTTC.

This clone is a singleton in its sample. The rearrangement joins TRBV7-9 to TRBJ2-2; D is undetermined. CDR3 length: 13 residues. V was shortened by 0 bases and J by 9 bases, with 8 bases between the two germline ends. Germline V lookup: CDR1 SEHNR, CDR2 FQNEAQ (reference sequence). The CDR3: CASSLAYLRELFF. The CDR3 nucleotides are TGTGCCAGCAGCTTAGCGTATCTTAGGGAGCTGTTTTTT.

CDR3 DNA: TGCGCCAGCAGCTACAATTCTGGACTAGCGGCCGAGCAGTACTTC. Translating it yields CASSYNSGLAAEQYF. The chain recombines TRBV4-1 with TRBJ2-5; 10 nucleotides line up with TRBD2. Matching the DNA end better, TRBJ2-7 makes the J call doubtful. CDR1 and CDR2 (germline): MGHRA, YSYEKL. The CDR3 has 15 residues.

This clone was seen a few times. The rearrangement uses TRBV30 and TRBJ2-1; the match to TRBD2 covers 7 bases. Trimming removed 3 bases from V and 2 bases from J; junction bases left unmatched: 7. Germline-derived CDR1 and CDR2 are GTSNPN and SVGIG (reference sequence). This CDR3 spans 15 amino acids. For the CDR3, the DNA is TGTGCCTGGAGCAGCGGGATTAGTGCCTACAATGAGCAGTTCTTC. This sequence encodes CAWSSGISAYNEQFF.

This clone appeared a few times. This CDR3 reads CASGLVYAVYNEQFF. In nucleotides, the CDR3 is TGTGCTAGTGGTTTGGTATATGCGGTCTACAATGAGCAGTTCTTC. The rearrangement joins TRBV12-5 to TRBJ2-1; D call uncertain. Per germline, CDR1 LGHNT and CDR2 FRNRAP. The CDR3 is made up of 15 amino acids. The V end was cut by 0 bases, the J end by 3 bases, with 9 bases between.

This clone was seen more than once but under ten times. This chain connects TRBV7-8 to TRBJ2-1; D is uncertain. Germline CDR1 and CDR2: SGHVS and FQNEAQ. CDR3 length equals 15 residues. Trimming took 6 bases from V and 0 from J, leaving 12 bases between them. CDR3 coding DNA: TGTGCCAGCAGTTTCCTAGTGGACTCCTACAATGAGCAGTTCTTC. Its translation: CASSFLVDSYNEQFF.

Here the CDR3 reads CASSGPGHRNTEAFF. CDR3 nucleotide sequence: TGTGCCAGCAGCGGACCGGGACATCGGAACACTGAAGCTTTCTTT. The V gene is TRBV9, the J gene TRBJ1-1; TRBD1 is a possible D gene (6 bases). Germline CDR1 SGDLS, CDR2 YYNGEE. This CDR3 has 15 residues. Trimming took off 3 bases at V and 1 base at J, with 13 bases between the two ends.

This clone rates as medium-sized. The chain recombines TRBV5-1 with TRBJ2-2; 8 bases fit TRBD1. CDR3 size: 14 residues. V shed 10 bases and J 0 bases; nucleotides not matched to a gene: 5. Per the germline V gene, CDR1 is SGHRS and CDR2 is YFSETQ. For the CDR3, the DNA is TGCGCCGGGGGGACAGGCCCGAACACCGGGGAGCTGTTTTTT. This gives the protein CAGGTGPNTGELFF.

In its sample, this clone was seen once. V gene TRBV27 combines with J gene TRBJ2-7, with a tentative D call TRBD2 (5 bases). Looked up from germline, CDR1 is MNHEY and CDR2 is SMNVEV (reference sequence). V was trimmed by 6 bases and J by 5 bases, leaving 14 bases between them. This CDR3 comprises 13 residues. CDR3 amino acids: CASSFGNRHEQYF. DNA of the CDR3: TGTGCCAGCAGCTTCGGGAATCGCCACGAGCAGTACTTC.

This clone has just a few counts. The rearrangement uses TRBV2 and TRBJ1-1; the D is unclear. CDR1 and CDR2 from the germline V gene are SNHLY and FYNNEI. The CDR3 length is 16 residues. With 0 bases removed from V and 1 base from J, the gap between germline ends came to 12 bases. The CDR3 region is CASSEAQHSSNTEAFF. The CDR3 DNA reads TGTGCCAGCAGTGAAGCGCAGCACAGTTCGAACACTGAAGCTTTCTTT. Together with reference TRBV2 and TRBJ1-1, the CDR3 gives the full variable domain: EPEVTQTPSHQVTQMGQEVILRCVPISNHLYFYWYRQILGQKVEFLVSFYNNEISEKSEIFDDQFSVERPDGSNFTLKIRSTKLEDSAMYFCASSEAQHSSNTEAFFGQGTRLTVV.

This chain links TRBV29-1 with TRBJ1-2; no clear D. The CDR3 runs to 13 residues. V lost 4 bases, J lost 7 bases, and 16 bases lay in between. Germline loops: CDR1 SQVTM, CDR2 ANQGSEA. The CDR3 is CSVGFYGVPGYTF. DNA for the CDR3: TGCAGCGTTGGGTTTTACGGGGTCCCTGGCTACACCTTC.

This clone is categorized as medium-sized. The chain has TRBV4-2 and TRBJ1-4, with D possibly being TRBD1 (5 bases). V was cut by 4 bases and J by 7 bases, with 16 bases left in between. Per germline, CDR1 LGHNA and CDR2 YNFKEQ. The CDR3 is 15 residues long. The CDR3 bases are TGTGCCAGCAGCCCCCAGGGTGTTCCTAGTGAAAAACTGTTTTTT. Amino acids: CASSPQGVPSEKLFF.

The genes are TRBV7-2 and TRBJ2-7, with TRBD2 identical over 9 bases. The J segment lost 8 bases and the V segment lost 2 bases, leaving 16 bases of the junction unmatched. CDR1 and CDR2 (germline): SGHTA, FQGNSA. The CDR3 loop spans 17 amino acids. The CDR3 sequence: CASSLRGWLAGTAQQYF. The CDR3 bases are TGTGCCAGCAGCTTACGGGGTTGGCTAGCGGGGACAGCCCAGCAGTACTTC. The variable domain in full, completed from reference TRBV7-2 and TRBJ2-7, reads GAGVSQSPSNKVTEKGKDVELRCDPISGHTALYWYRQSLGQGLEFLIYFQGNSAPDKSGLPSDRFSAERTGGSVSTLTIQRTQQEDSAVYLCASSLRGWLAGTAQQYFGPGTRLTVT.

This clone qualifies as medium-sized. The chain recombines TRBV19 with TRBJ1-1, with D possibly matching TRBD1 (5 bases). This CDR3 spans 14 amino acids. Deletions cut 7 bases from V and 0 bases from J, with 12 bases between. CDR1 LNHDA and CDR2 SQIVND come from the germline V gene (reference sequence). CDR3 DNA sequence: TGTGCCAGTACACTCGGGGGGGTGAACACTGAAGCTTTCTTT. This codes for CASTLGGVNTEAFF.

The CDR3 loop is CASSYTILAGGRKFF. The DNA for the CDR3 is TGTGCCAGCAGTTACACTATCCTCGCGGGGGGTCGGAAGTTCTTC. This chain joins TRBV6-5 and TRBJ2-1, with 8 bases identical to TRBD2. The CDR3 has 15 residues. CDR1 MNHEY and CDR2 SVGAGI come from the germline V gene. V lost 2 bases, J lost 14 bases, and 14 bases stayed unmatched.

This clone is categorized as medium-sized (0.01 to 0.1%). The chain combines TRBV10-2 with TRBJ1-2; D call uncertain. The V end was cut by 3 bases, the J end by 5 bases, with 10 bases between. Germline V gene data show CDR1 as WSHSY and CDR2 as SAAADI. CDR3 length equals 13 residues. The CDR3 coding sequence is TGCGCCAGCAGTGAATACCAGACTTATGGCTACACCTTC. Encoded protein: CASSEYQTYGYTF.

This clone was found a few times. The J gene is TRBJ1-1, the V gene TRBV7-9, with unresolved D. V was cut by 5 bases and J by 1 base, with 11 bases left in between. There are 14 residues in the CDR3. Germline V lookup: CDR1 SEHNR, CDR2 FQNEAQ (reference sequence). CDR3 protein: CASSPPNRNTEAFF. CDR3 coding DNA: TGTGCCAGCAGCCCGCCCAACAGGAACACTGAAGCTTTCTTT.

Written as DNA, the CDR3 is TGTGCCAGCAGCTTAGTTGGTTCTCGTCTAGCGGGAGTTTACGAGCAGTACTTC. It encodes CASSLVGSRLAGVYEQYF. This chain joins TRBV11-2 and TRBJ2-7, with 10 bases aligning to TRBD2. This CDR3 is built from 18 residues. V was clipped by 1 base and J by 4 bases; unmatched bases: 13. Germline V CDR1 and CDR2: SGHAT, FQNNGV.